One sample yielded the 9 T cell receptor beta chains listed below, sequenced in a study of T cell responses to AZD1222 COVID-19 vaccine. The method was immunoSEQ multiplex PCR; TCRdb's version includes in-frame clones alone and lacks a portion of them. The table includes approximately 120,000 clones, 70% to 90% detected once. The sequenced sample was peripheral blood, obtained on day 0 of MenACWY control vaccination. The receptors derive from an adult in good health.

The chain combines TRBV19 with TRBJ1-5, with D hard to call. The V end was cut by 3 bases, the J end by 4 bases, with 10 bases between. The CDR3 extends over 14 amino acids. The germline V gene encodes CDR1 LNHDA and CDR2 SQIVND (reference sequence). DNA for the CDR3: TGTGCCAGTAGTATCGCGCAGTTAAATCAGCCCCAGCATTTT. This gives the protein CASSIAQLNQPQHF.

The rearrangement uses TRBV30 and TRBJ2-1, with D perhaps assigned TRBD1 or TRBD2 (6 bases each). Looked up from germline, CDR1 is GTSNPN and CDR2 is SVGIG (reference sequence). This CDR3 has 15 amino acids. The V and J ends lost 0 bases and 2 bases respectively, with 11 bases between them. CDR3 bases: TGTGCCTGGAGTGTAGGGGGAGGCGCCTACAATGAGCAGTTCTTC. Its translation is CAWSVGGGAYNEQFF. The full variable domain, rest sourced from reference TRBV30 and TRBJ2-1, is SQTIHQWPATLVQPVGSPLSLECTVEGTSNPNLYWYRQAAGRGLQLLFYSVGIGQISSEVPQNLSASRPQDRQFILSSKKLLLSDSGFYLCAWSVGGGAYNEQFFGPGTRLTVL.

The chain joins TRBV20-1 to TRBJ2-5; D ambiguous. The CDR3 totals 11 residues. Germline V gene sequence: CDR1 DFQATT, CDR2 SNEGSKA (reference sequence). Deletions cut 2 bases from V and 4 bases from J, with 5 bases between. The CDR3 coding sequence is TGCAGTGCTAGACCGGGAGAGACCCAGTACTTC. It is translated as CSARPGETQYF.

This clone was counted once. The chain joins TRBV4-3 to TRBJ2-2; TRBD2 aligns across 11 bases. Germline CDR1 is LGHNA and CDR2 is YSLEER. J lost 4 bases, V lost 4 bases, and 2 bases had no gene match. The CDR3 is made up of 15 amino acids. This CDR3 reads CASSRGLAATGELFF. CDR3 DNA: TGCGCCAGCAGCCGGGGACTAGCGGCCACCGGGGAGCTGTTTTTT.

The CDR3: CASSSPRGRPNYEQYF. CDR3 nucleotides: TGTGCCAGCAGCTCTCCGAGGGGGAGGCCCAACTACGAGCAGTACTTC. V is TRBV7-8 and J is TRBJ2-7; the D call may be TRBD1 or TRBD2 (6 bases each). Germline values: CDR1 SGHVS, CDR2 FQNEAQ. Trimming took 4 bases from V and 3 from J, leaving 19 bases between them. The CDR3 runs to 16 residues. The full variable domain, in which reference TRBV7-8 and TRBJ2-7 provide the parts outside the CDR3, is GAGVSQSPRYKVAKRGQDVALRCDPISGHVSLFWYQQALGQGPEFLTYFQNEAQLDKSGLPSDRFFAERPEGSVSTLKIQRTQQEDSAVYLCASSSPRGRPNYEQYFGPGTRLTVT.

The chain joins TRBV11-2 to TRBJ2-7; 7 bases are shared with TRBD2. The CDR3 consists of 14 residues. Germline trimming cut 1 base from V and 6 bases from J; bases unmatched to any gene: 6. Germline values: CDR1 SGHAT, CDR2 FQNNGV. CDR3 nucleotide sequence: TGTGCCAGCAGCTTAGGGTTGACTAGCCCCGAGCAGTACTTC. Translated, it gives CASSLGLTSPEQYF.

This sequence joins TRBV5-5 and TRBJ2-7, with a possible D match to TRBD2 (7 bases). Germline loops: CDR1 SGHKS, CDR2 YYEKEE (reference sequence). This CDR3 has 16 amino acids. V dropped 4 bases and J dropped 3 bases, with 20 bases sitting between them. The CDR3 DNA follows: TGTGCCAGCAGCATCCCAACGGGGGGCCCTTACTACGAGCAGTACTTC. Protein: CASSIPTGGPYYEQYF.

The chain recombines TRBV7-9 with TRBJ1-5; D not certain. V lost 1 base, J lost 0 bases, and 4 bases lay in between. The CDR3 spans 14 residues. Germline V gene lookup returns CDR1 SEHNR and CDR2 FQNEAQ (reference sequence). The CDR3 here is CASSLGLSNQPQHF. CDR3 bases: TGTGCCAGCAGCTTAGGTCTTAGCAATCAGCCCCAGCATTTT.

CDR3 amino acids: CASSLGQDYGYTF. As DNA, the CDR3 is TGCGCCAGCAGCTTGGGACAGGACTATGGCTACACCTTC. V and J are TRBV5-1 and TRBJ1-2, with D possibly TRBD1 on 6 matching bases. The V and J ends lost 0 bases and 3 bases respectively, with 6 bases between them. The CDR3 covers 13 residues. CDR1 SGHRS and CDR2 YFSETQ come from the germline V gene.